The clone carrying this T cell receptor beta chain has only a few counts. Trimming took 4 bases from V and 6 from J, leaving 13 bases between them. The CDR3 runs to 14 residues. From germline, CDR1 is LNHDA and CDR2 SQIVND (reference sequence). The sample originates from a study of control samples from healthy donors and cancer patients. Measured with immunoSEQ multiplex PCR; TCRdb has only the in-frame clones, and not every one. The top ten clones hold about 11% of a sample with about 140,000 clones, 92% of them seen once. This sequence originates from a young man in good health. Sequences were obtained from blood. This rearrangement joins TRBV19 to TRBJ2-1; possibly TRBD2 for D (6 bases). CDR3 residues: CASSRVSGANEQFF. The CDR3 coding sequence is TGTGCCAGTAGTAGGGTGTCGGGAGCCAATGAGCAGTTCTTC. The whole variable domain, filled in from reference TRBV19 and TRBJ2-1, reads DGGITQSPKYLFRKEGQNVTLSCEQNLNHDAMYWYRQDPGQGLRLIYYSQIVNDFQKGDIAEGYSVSREKKESFPLTVTSAQKNPTAFYLCASSRVSGANEQFFGPGTRLTVL.